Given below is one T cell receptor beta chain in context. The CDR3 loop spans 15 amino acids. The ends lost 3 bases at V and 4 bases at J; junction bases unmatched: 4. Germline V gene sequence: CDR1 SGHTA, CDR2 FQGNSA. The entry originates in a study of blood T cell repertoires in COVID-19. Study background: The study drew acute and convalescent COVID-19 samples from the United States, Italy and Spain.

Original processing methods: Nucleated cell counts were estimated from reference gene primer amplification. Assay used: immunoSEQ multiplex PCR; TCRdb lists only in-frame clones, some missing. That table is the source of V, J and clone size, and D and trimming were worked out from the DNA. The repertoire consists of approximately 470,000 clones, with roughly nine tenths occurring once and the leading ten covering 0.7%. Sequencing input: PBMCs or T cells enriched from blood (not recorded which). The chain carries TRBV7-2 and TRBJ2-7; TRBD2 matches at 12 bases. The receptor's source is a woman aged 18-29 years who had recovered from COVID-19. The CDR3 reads CASSLASGGAYEQYF. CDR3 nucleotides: TGTGCCAGCAGCTTGGCTAGCGGGGGGGCGTACGAGCAGTACTTC.